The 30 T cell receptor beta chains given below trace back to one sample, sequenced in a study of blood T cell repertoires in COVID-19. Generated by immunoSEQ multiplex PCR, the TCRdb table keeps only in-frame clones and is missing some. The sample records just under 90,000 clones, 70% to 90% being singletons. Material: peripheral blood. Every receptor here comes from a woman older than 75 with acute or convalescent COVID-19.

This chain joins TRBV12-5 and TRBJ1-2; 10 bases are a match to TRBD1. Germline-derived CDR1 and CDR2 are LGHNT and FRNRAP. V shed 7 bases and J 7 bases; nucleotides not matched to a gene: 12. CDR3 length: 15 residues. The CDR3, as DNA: TGTGCTAGTGATCCTTTGGGACAGGGGTATGGTGGCTACACCTTC. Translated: CASDPLGQGYGGYTF.

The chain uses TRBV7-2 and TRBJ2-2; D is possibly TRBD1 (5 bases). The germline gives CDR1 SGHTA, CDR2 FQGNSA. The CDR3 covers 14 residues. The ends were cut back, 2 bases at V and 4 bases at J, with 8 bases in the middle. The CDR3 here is CASSLQGVTGELFF. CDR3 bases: TGTGCCAGCAGCTTACAGGGTGTCACCGGGGAGCTGTTTTTT.

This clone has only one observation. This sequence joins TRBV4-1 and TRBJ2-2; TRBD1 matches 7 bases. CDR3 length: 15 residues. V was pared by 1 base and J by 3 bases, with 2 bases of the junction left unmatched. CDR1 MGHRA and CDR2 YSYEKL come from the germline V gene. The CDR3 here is CASSQGDSDTGELFF. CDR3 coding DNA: TGCGCCAGCAGCCAAGGGGACAGCGACACCGGGGAGCTGTTTTTT.

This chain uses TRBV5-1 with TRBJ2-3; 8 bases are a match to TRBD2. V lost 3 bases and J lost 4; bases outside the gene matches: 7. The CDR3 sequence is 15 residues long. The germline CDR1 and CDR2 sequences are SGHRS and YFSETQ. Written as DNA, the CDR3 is TGCGCCAGCAGCTCACTGACTAGCGATTCAGATACGCAGTATTTT. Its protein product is CASSSLTSDSDTQYF.

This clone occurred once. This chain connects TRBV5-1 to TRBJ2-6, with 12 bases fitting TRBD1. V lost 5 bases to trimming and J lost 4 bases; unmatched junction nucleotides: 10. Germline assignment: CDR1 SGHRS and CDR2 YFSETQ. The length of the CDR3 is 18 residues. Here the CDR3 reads CASRRTGQGAFGANVLTF. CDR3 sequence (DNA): TGCGCCAGCAGGCGTACGGGACAGGGGGCGTTCGGGGCCAACGTCCTGACTTTC.

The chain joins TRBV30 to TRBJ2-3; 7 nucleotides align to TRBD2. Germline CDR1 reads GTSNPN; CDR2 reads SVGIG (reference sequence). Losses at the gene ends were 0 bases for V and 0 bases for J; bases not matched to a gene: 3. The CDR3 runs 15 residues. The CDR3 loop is CAWSVPGGSTDTQYF. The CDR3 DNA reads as TGTGCCTGGAGTGTACCCGGGGGGAGCACAGATACGCAGTATTTT.

CDR3: CSVEGTDGYGYYTF. CDR3 sequence (DNA): TGCAGCGTTGAGGGGACTGACGGCTATGGCTACTACACCTTC. The rearrangement joins TRBV29-1 to TRBJ1-2, with a tentative D call TRBD1 (5 bases). This CDR3 has 14 residues. The V gene lost 3 bases and the J gene lost 10 bases, with 21 bases spanning the gap. Germline V gene sequence: CDR1 SQVTM, CDR2 ANQGSEA.

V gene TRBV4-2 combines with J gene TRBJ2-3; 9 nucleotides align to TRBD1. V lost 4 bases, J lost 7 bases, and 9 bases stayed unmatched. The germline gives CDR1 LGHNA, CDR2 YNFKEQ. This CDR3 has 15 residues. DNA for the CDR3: TGTGCCAGCAGCCCATCCGGGACAGGGTCAAATACGCAGTATTTT. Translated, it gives CASSPSGTGSNTQYF.

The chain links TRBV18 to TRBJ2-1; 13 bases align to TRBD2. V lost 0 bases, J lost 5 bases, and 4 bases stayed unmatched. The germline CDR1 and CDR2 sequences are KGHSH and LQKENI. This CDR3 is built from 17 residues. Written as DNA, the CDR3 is TGTGCCAGCTCACCACCAGGACTAGCGGGAGCCAACAATGAGCAGTTCTTC. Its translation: CASSPPGLAGANNEQFF.

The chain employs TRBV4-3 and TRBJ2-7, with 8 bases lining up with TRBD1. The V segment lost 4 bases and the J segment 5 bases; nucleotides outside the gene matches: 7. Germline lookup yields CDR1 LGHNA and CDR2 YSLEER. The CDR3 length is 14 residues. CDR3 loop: CASSPGQGWDEQYF. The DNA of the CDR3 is TGCGCCAGCAGCCCCGGACAGGGTTGGGACGAGCAGTACTTC.

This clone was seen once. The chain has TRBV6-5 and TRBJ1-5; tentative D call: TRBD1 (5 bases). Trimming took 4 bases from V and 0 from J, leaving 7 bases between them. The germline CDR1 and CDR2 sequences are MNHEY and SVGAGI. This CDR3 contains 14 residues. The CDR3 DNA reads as TGTGCCAGCAGTTCCGGGGGTAGCAATCAGCCCCAGCATTTT. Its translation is CASSSGGSNQPQHF.

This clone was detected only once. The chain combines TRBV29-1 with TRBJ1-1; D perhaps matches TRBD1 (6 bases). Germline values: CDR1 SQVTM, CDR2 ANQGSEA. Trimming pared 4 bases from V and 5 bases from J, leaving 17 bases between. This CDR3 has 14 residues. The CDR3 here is CSVGSRTEGTEAFF. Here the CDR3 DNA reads TGCAGCGTTGGTTCCAGGACAGAGGGGACTGAAGCTTTCTTT.

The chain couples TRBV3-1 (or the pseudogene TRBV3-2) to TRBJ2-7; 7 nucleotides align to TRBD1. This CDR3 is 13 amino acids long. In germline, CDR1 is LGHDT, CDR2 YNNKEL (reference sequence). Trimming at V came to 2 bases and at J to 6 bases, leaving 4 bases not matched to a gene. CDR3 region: CASSQQQGSEQYF. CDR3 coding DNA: TGTGCCAGCAGCCAACAACAGGGGAGCGAGCAGTACTTC.

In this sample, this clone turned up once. The CDR3 nucleotides read TGTGCCAGCCTCCTCGGGGGACAGGGGTTTCGTGGCTACACCTTC. This translates into CASLLGGQGFRGYTF. The J gene is TRBJ1-2, the V gene TRBV2, with 10 bases matching TRBD1. The CDR3 covers 15 residues. The V gene's germline CDR1 is SNHLY and CDR2 FYNNEI. Trimming removed 8 bases from V and 7 bases from J; junction bases left unmatched: 13.

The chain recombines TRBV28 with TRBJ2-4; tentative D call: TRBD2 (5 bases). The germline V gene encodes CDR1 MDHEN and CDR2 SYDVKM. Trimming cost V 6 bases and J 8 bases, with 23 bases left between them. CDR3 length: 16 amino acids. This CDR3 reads CASRIQRSSQTHIQYF. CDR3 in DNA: TGTGCCAGCAGAATTCAGCGGTCTAGCCAAACGCACATTCAGTACTTC.

CDR3 nucleotide sequence: TGTGCCAGCAAACCGGGACTAGCGGGACACGAGCAGTACTTC. Residues: CASKPGLAGHEQYF. This chain uses TRBV27 with TRBJ2-7, with 13 positions matching TRBD2. This CDR3 is built from 14 residues. V shed 7 bases, J shed 5 bases, and the junction held 5 bases outside the gene matches. CDR1 and CDR2 from the germline V gene are MNHEY and SMNVEV (reference sequence).

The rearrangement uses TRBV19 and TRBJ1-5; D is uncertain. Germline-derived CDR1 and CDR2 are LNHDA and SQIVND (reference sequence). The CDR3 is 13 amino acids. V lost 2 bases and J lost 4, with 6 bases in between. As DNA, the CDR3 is TGTGCCAGTAGTATACTCGTAAATCAGCCCCAGCATTTT. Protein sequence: CASSILVNQPQHF. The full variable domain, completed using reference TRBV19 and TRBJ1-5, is DGGITQSPKYLFRKEGQNVTLSCEQNLNHDAMYWYRQDPGQGLRLIYYSQIVNDFQKGDIAEGYSVSREKKESFPLTVTSAQKNPTAFYLCASSILVNQPQHFGDGTRLSIL.

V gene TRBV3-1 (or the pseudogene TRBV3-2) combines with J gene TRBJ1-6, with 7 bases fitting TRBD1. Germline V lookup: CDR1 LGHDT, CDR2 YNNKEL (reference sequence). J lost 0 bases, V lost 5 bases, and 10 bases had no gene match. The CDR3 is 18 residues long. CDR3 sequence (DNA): TGTGCCAGCAGCTTGGGACAGCTAGCCAGCTCCTATAATTCACCCCTCCACTTT. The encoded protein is CASSLGQLASSYNSPLHF.

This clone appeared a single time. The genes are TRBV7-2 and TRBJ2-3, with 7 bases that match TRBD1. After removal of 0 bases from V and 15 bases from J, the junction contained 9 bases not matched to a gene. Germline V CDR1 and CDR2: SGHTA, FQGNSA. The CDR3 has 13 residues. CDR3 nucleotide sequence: TGTGCCAGCAGCTTAGCGGACGGGACAGTTACTTATTTT. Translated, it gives CASSLADGTVTYF.

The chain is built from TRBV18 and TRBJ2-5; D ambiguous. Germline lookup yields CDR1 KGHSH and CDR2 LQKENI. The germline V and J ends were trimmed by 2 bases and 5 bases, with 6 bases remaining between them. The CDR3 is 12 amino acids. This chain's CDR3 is CASSPGLETQYF. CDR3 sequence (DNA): TGTGCCAGCTCACCAGGGCTTGAGACCCAGTACTTC. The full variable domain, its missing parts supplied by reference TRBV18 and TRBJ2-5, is NAGVMQNPRHLVRRRGQEARLRCSPMKGHSHVYWYRQLPEEGLKFMVYLQKENIIDESGMPKERFSAEFPKEGPSILRIQQVVRGDSAAYFCASSPGLETQYFGPGTRLLVL.

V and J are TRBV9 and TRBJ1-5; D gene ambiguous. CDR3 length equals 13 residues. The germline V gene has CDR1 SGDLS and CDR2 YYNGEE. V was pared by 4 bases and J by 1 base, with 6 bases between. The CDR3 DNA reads TGTGCCAGCAGCCCGGGGAGCAATCAGCCCCAGCATTTT. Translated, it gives CASSPGSNQPQHF.

CDR3 nucleotide sequence: TGCGCCAGCAGCCAAGCAATCGACAGGGACTTTGAAAAACTGTTTTTT. Protein sequence: CASSQAIDRDFEKLFF. The chain links TRBV4-3 to TRBJ1-4, with 7 nucleotides matching TRBD1. There are 16 residues in the CDR3. CDR1 is LGHNA, CDR2 YSLEER, per germline. Germline trimming cut 1 base from V and 7 bases from J; bases unmatched to any gene: 9.

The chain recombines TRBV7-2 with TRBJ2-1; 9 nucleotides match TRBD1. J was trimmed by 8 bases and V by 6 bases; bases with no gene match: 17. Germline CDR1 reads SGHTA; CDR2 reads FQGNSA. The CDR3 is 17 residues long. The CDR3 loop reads CASSFTGVGTGWYEQFF. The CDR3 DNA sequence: TGTGCCAGCAGTTTCACGGGGGTCGGGACAGGGTGGTATGAGCAGTTCTTC.

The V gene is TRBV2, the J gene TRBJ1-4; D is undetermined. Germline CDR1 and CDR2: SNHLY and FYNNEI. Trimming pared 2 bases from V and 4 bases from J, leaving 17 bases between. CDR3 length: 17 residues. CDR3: CASSELSPNNYNEKLFF. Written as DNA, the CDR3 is TGTGCCAGCAGTGAACTCAGTCCAAATAACTATAATGAAAAACTGTTTTTT.

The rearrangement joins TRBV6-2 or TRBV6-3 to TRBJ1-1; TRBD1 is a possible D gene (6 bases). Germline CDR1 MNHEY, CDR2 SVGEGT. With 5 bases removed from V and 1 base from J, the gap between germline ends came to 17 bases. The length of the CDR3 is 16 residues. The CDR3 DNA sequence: TGTGCCAGCAGTAAAGTCGGGACACCCGAGAACACTGAAGCTTTCTTT. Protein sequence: CASSKVGTPENTEAFF.

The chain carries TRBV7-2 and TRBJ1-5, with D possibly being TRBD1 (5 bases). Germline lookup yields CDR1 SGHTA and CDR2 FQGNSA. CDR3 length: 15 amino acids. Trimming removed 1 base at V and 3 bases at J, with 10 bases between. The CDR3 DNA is TGTGCCAGCAGCTTAGAGATGGGGCCCAATCAGCCCCAGCATTTT. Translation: CASSLEMGPNQPQHF. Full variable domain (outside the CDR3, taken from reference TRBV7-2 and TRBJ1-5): GAGVSQSPSNKVTEKGKDVELRCDPISGHTALYWYRQSLGQGLEFLIYFQGNSAPDKSGLPSDRFSAERTGGSVSTLTIQRTQQEDSAVYLCASSLEMGPNQPQHFGDGTRLSIL.

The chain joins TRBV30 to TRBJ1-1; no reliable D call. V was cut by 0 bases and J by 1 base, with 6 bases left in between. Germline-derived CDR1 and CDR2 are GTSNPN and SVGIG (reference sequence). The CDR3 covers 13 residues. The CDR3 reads CAWSVLGNTEAFF. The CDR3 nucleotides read TGTGCCTGGAGTGTACTTGGGAACACTGAAGCTTTCTTT.

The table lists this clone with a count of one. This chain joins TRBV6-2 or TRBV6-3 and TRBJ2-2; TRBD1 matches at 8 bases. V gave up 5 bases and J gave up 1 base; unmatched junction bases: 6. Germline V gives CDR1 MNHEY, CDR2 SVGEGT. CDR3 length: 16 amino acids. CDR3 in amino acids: CASSLTGTGNTGELFF. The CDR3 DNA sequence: TGTGCCAGCAGTCTTACCGGGACAGGGAACACCGGGGAGCTGTTTTTT.

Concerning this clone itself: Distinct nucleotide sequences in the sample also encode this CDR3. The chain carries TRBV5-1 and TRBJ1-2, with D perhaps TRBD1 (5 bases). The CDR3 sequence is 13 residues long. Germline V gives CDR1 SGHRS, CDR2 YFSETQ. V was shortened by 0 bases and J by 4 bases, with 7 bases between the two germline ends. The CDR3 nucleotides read TGCGCCAGCAGCTTGGATCAGGGCTATGGCTACACCTTC. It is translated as CASSLDQGYGYTF.

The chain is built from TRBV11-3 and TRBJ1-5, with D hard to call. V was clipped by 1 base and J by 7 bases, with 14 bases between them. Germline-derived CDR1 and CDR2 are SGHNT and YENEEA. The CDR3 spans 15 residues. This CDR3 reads CASSLGSIKEQPQHF. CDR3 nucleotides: TGTGCCAGCAGCTTAGGGTCCATTAAGGAGCAGCCCCAGCATTTT.